This T cell receptor (beta chain) was recorded in a study of T cell responses to AZD1222 COVID-19 vaccine. Study outcomes and limitations: Donors were largely white British and mainly female; clonal diversity was possibly underestimated. Spike-wide vaccine-associated CD4 TCRs dominated at 160-218 and 743-854.

Per the germline V gene, CDR1 is MNHNY and CDR2 is SVGAGI (reference sequence). V lost 4 bases and J lost 6, with 15 bases in between. The CDR3 runs to 14 residues. Using immunoSEQ multiplex PCR, the repertoire was profiled, and TCRdb retains in-frame clones only, with some absent. Of 99,000 or so clones listed, 75% to 90% are singletons. In regard to this clone: The antigen remains unidentified.

Here the sequenced sample was peripheral blood, taken on day 0 of AZD1222 vaccination. The V call is TRBV6-6, the J call TRBJ1-2; D gene ambiguous. This TCR was recovered from an adult in good health. The CDR3 DNA sequence: TGTGCCAGCAGTTTTCAGGAGAGGGTGAATGGCTACACCTTC. It is translated as CASSFQERVNGYTF.